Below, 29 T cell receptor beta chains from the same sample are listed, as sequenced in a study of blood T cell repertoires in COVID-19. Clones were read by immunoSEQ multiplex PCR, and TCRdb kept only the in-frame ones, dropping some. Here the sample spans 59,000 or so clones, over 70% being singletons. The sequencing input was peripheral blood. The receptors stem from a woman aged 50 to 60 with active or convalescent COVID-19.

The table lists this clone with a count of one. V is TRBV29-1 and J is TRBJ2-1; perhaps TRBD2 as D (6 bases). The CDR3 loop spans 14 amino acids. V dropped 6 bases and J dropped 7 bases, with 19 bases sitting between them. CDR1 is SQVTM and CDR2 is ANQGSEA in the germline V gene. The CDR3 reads CSVVRGFGRNEQFF. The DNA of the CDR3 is TGCAGCGTAGTTCGCGGGTTCGGGAGAAATGAGCAGTTCTTC.

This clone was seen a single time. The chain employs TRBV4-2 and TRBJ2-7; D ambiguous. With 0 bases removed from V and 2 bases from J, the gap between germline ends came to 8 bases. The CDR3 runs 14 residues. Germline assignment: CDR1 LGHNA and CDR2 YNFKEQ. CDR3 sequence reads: CASSQDLNAYEQYF. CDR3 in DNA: TGTGCCAGCAGCCAAGATCTAAACGCCTACGAGCAGTACTTC.

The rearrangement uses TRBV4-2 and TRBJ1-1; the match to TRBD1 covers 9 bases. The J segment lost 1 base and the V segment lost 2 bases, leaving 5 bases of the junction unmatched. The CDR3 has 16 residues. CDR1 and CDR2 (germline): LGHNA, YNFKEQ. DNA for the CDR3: TGTGCCAGCAGCCAACCGGGACAGGGAGCGAACACTGAAGCTTTCTTT. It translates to CASSQPGQGANTEAFF.

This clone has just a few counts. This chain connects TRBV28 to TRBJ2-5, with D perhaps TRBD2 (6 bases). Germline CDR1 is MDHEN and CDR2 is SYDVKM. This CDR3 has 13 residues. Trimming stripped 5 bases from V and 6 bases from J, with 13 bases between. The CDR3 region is CASSPSGGKTQYF. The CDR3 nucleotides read TGTGCCAGCAGTCCTAGTGGGGGGAAGACCCAGTACTTC. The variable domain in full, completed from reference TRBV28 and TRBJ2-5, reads DVKVTQSSRYLVKRTGEKVFLECVQDMDHENMFWYRQDPGLGLRLIYFSYDVKMKEKGDIPEGYSVSREKKERFSLILESASTNQTSMYLCASSPSGGKTQYFGPGTRLLVL.

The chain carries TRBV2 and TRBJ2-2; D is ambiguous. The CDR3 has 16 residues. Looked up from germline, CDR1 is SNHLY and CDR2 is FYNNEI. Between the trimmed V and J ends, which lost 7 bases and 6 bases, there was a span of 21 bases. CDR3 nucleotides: TGTGCCAGCAAGATGAACCGTGACCTCGGGTCCGGGGAGCTGTTTTTT. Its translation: CASKMNRDLGSGELFF.

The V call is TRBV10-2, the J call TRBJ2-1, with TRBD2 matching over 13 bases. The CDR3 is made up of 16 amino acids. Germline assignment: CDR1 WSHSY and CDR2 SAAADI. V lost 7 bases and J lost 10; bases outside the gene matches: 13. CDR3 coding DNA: TGCGCCAGCATTGGACTAGCGGGAGACCCTCCAAAAGAGCAGTTCTTC. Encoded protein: CASIGLAGDPPKEQFF.

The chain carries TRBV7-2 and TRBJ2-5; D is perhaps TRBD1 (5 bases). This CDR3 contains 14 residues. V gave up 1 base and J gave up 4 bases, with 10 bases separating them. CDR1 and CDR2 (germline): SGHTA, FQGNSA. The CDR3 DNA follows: TGTGCCAGCAGCTTAGTAGGGGCTAGAGAGACCCAGTACTTC. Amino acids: CASSLVGARETQYF.

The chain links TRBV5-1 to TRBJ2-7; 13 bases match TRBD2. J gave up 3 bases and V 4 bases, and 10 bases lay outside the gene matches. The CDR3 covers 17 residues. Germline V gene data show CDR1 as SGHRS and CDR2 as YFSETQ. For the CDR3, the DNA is TGCGCCAGCAGCCCGACTAGCGGGAGGACTACCCTCTACGAGCAGTACTTC. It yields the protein CASSPTSGRTTLYEQYF.

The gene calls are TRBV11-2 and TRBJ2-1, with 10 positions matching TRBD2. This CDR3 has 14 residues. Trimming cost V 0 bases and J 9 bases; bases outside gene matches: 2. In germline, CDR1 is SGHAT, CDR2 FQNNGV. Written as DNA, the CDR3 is TGTGCCAGCAGCTTAGATATAGCGGGGGGTGAGCAGTTCTTC. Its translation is CASSLDIAGGEQFF.

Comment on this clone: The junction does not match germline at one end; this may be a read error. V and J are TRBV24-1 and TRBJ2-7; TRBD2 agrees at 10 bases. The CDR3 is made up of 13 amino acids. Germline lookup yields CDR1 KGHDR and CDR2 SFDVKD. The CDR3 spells CATSGTSVGEQYF. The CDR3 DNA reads TGTGCCACTAGTGGGACTAGCGTAGGCGAGCAGTACTTC.

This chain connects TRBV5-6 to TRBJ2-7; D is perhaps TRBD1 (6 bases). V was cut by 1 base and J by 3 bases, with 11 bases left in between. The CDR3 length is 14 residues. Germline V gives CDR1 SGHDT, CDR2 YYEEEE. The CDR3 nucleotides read TGTGCCAGCAGCTTGTTGGGGGCTTACTACGAGCAGTACTTC. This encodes CASSLLGAYYEQYF.

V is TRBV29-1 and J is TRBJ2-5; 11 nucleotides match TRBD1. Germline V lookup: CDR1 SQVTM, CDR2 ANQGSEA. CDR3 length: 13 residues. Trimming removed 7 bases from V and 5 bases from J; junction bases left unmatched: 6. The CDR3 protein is CSARTGGEETQYF. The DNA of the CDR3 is TGCAGCGCCCGGACAGGGGGCGAGGAGACCCAGTACTTC.

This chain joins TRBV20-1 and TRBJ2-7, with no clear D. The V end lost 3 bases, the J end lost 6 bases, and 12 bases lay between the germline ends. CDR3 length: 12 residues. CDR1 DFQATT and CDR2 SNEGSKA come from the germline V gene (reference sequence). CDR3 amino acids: CSASGHNREQYF. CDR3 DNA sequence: TGCAGTGCTAGTGGCCACAACCGCGAGCAGTACTTC.

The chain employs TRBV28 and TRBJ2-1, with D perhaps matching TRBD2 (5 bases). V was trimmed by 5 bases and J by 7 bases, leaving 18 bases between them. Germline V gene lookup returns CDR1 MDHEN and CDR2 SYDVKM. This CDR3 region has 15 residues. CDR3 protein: CASSALDPGVNEQFF. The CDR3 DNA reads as TGTGCCAGCAGTGCCCTTGACCCCGGGGTGAATGAGCAGTTCTTC.

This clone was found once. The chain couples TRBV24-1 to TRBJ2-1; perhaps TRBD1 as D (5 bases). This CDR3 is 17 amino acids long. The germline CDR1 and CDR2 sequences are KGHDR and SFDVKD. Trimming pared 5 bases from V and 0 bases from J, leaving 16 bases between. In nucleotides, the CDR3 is TGTGCCACCAGTGGTCTTCAGGGCCCAAGCTCCTACAATGAGCAGTTCTTC. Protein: CATSGLQGPSSYNEQFF.

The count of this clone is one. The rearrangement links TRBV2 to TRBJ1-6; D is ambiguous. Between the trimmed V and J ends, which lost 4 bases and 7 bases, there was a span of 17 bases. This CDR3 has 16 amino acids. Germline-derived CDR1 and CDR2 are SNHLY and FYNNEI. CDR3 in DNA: TGTGCCAGCAGTGCTATATTAGGACTGGGAAATTCACCCCTCCACTTT. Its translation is CASSAILGLGNSPLHF.

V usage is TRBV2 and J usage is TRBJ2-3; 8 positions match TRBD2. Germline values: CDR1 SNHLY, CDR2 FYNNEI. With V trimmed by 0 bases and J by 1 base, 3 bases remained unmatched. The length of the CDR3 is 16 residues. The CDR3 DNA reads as TGTGCCAGCAGTGAAGCGCTTAGCGGGGGCACAGATACGCAGTATTTT. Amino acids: CASSEALSGGTDTQYF.

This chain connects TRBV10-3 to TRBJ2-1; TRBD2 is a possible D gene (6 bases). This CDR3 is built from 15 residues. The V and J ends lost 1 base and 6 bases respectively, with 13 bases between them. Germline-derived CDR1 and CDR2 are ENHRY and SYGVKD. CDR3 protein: CAISEWRERGNEQFF. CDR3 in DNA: TGTGCCATCAGTGAGTGGAGGGAGAGGGGCAATGAGCAGTTCTTC.

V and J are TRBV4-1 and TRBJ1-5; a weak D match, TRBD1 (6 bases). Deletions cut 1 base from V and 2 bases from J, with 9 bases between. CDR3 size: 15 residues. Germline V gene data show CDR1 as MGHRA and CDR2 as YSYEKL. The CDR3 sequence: CASSQGPGGNQPQHF. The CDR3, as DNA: TGCGCCAGCAGCCAAGGACCAGGGGGCAATCAGCCCCAGCATTTT.

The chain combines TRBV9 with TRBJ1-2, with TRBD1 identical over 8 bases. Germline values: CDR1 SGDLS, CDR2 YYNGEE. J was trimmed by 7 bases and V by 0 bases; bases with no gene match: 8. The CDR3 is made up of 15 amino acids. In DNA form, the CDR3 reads TGTGCCAGCAGCGTAGTGATGACAGGGGTCTCTGGCTACACCTTC. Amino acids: CASSVVMTGVSGYTF.

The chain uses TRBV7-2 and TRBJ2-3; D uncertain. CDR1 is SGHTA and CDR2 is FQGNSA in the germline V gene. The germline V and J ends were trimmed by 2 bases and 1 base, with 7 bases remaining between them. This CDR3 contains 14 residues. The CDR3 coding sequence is TGTGCCAGCAGCTTATACGAGGGCACAGATACGCAGTATTTT. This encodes CASSLYEGTDTQYF.

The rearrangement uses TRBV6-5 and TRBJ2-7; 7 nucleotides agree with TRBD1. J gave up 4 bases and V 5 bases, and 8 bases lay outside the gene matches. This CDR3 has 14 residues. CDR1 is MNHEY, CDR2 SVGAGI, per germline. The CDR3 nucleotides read TGTGCCAGCAGTAACTACAGGGGCGGGTACGAGCAGTACTTC. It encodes CASSNYRGGYEQYF.

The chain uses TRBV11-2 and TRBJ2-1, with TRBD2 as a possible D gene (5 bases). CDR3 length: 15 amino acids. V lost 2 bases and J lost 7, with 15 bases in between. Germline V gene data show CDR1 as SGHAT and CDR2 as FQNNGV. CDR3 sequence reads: CASSLSHPRRNEQFF. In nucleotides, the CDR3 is TGTGCCAGCAGCTTATCACACCCGAGGAGGAATGAGCAGTTCTTC. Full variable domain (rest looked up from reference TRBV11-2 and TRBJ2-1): EAGVAQSPRYKIIEKRQSVAFWCNPISGHATLYWYQQILGQGPKLLIQFQNNGVVDDSQLPKDRFSAERLKGVDSTLKIQPAKLEDSAVYLCASSLSHPRRNEQFFGPGTRLTVL.

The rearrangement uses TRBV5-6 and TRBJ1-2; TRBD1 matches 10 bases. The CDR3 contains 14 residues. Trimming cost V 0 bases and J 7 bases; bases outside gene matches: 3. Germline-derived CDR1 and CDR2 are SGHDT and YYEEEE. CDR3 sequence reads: CASSLATGGSGYTF. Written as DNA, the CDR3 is TGTGCCAGCAGCTTGGCGACAGGGGGCAGTGGCTACACCTTC.

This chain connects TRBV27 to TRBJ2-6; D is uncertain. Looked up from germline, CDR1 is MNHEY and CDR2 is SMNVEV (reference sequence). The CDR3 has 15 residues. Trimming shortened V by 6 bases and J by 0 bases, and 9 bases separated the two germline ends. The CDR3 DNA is TGTGCCAGCAGGGTCGCCGGCTCTGGGGCCAACGTCCTGACTTTC. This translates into CASRVAGSGANVLTF.

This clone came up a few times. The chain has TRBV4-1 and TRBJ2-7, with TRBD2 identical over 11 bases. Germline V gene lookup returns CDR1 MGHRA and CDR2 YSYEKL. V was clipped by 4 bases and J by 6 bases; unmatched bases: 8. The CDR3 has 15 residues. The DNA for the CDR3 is TGCGCCAGCAGCCGACCGGGACTAGCGGAGATCGAGCAGTACTTC. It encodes CASSRPGLAEIEQYF.

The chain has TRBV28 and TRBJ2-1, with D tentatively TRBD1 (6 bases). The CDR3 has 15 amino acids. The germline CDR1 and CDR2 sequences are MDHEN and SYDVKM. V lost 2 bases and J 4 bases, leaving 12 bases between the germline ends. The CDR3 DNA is TGTGCCAGCAGTTTAGTCCAGGGGCCGTACAATGAGCAGTTCTTC. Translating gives CASSLVQGPYNEQFF.

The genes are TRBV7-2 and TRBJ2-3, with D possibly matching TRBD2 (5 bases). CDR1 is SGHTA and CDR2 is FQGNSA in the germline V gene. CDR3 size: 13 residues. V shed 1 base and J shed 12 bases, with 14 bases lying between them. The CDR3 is CASSLGLASPQYF. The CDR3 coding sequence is TGTGCCAGCAGCTTAGGTTTGGCTAGCCCTCAGTATTTT.

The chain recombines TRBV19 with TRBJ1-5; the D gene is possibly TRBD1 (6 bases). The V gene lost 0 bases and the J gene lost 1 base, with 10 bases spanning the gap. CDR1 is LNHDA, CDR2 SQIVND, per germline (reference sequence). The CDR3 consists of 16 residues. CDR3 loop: CASSIDWGQSNQPQHF. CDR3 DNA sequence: TGTGCCAGTAGTATAGATTGGGGACAAAGCAATCAGCCCCAGCATTTT.